Below are 13 T cell receptor beta chains sequenced from a single sample in a study of T cell changes during pregnancy in multiple sclerosis. Produced via immunoSEQ multiplex PCR; TCRdb's table is partial and in-frame only. The table lists 55,000 to 80,000 clones, about nine tenths of them singletons. The sequences come from peripheral blood, collected after pregnancy. These receptors were taken from a female donor in good health, enrolled as a control in a pregnancy study.

The gene calls are TRBV7-8 and TRBJ2-1; 7 bases match TRBD2. The germline V gene has CDR1 SGHVS and CDR2 FQNEAQ. Trimming cost V 0 bases and J 9 bases; bases outside gene matches: 8. The CDR3 extends over 15 amino acids. The CDR3 here is CASSLAPTSIAEQFF. In DNA form, the CDR3 reads TGTGCCAGCAGCTTAGCCCCGACTAGCATCGCTGAGCAGTTCTTC.

The V and J genes are TRBV30 and TRBJ1-1, with D maybe TRBD1 (5 bases). The CDR3 extends over 14 amino acids. CDR1 is GTSNPN and CDR2 is SVGIG in the germline V gene (reference sequence). Trimming shortened V by 1 base and J by 3 bases, and 12 bases separated the two germline ends. CDR3 protein: CAWSGLGLYTEAFF. The CDR3 DNA reads TGTGCCTGGAGTGGTTTGGGGCTGTACACTGAAGCTTTCTTT.

The V call is TRBV7-9, the J call TRBJ1-2; no clear D. Germline CDR1 SEHNR, CDR2 FQNEAQ (reference sequence). The CDR3 runs to 12 residues. Trimming left V 6 bases short and J 5 bases short, with 10 bases between. The CDR3 coding sequence is TGTGCCAGCAGTCTTGAGGCATATGGCTACACCTTC. It translates to CASSLEAYGYTF.

The chain combines TRBV13 with TRBJ2-4; D remains ambiguous. The V and J ends lost 5 bases and 5 bases respectively, with 10 bases between them. The CDR3 loop spans 13 amino acids. Germline V gene data show CDR1 as PRHDT and CDR2 as FYEKMQ (reference sequence). The chain's CDR3 is CASSPRFENIQYF. The CDR3 DNA follows: TGTGCCAGCAGCCCCCGGTTCGAAAACATTCAGTACTTC.

The chain combines TRBV9 with TRBJ2-3, with TRBD2 matching over 7 bases. The CDR3 is 16 amino acids. CDR1 and CDR2 from the germline V gene are SGDLS and YYNGEE. Trimming took 4 bases from V and 1 from J; bases not matched to a gene: 9. CDR3 protein: CASSKHFSGGTDTQYF. In nucleotides, the CDR3 is TGTGCCAGCAGCAAACACTTCAGCGGGGGCACAGATACGCAGTATTTT.

This chain links TRBV7-8 with TRBJ1-5; 7 bases match TRBD1. The CDR3 loop spans 15 amino acids. J was trimmed by 4 bases and V by 5 bases; bases with no gene match: 8. From germline, CDR1 is SGHVS and CDR2 FQNEAQ. The CDR3, as DNA: TGTGCCAGCAGCCCAAGACAGGGTGGTAATCAGCCCCAGCATTTT. Translating gives CASSPRQGGNQPQHF.

The CDR3 DNA sequence: TGTGCCAGCCCTGGCTTCCCAGGGGGCTCCCTCCCCGAGCAGTACTTC. Translated, it gives CASPGFPGGSLPEQYF. The chain uses TRBV2 and TRBJ2-7, with 8 nucleotides matching TRBD1. J lost 6 bases, V lost 8 bases, and 18 bases had no gene match. The CDR3 contains 16 residues. Germline assignment: CDR1 SNHLY and CDR2 FYNNEI.

This clone was seen a handful of times. This chain links TRBV7-2 with TRBJ2-7; D not certain. Germline assignment: CDR1 SGHTA and CDR2 FQGNSA. Trimming pared 2 bases from V and 2 bases from J, leaving 4 bases between. The CDR3 is 12 amino acids. CDR3 in DNA: TGTGCCAGCAGCTTAACGGCCTACGAGCAGTACTTC. This codes for CASSLTAYEQYF.

This clone was detected once. The chain uses TRBV9 and TRBJ2-5, with D maybe TRBD1 (7 bases). Germline lookup yields CDR1 SGDLS and CDR2 YYNGEE. The CDR3 spans 15 residues. V gave up 3 bases and J gave up 1 base, with 13 bases separating them. The DNA of the CDR3 is TGTGCCAGCAGCGAGGGGGCACTAGCCCAAGAGACCCAGTACTTC. Its translation is CASSEGALAQETQYF.

Written as DNA, the CDR3 is TGCAGCGTCTACGCAGGGTTGGAGACCCAGTACTTC. As protein: CSVYAGLETQYF. The chain links TRBV29-1 to TRBJ2-5; possibly TRBD1 for D (5 bases). Trimming removed 6 bases from V and 5 bases from J, with 13 bases in between. CDR1 is SQVTM and CDR2 is ANQGSEA in the germline V gene. This CDR3 is 12 amino acids long.

The chain uses TRBV6-5 and TRBJ1-2; possibly TRBD1 for D (6 bases). Trimming stripped 0 bases from V and 8 bases from J, with 10 bases between. The CDR3 sequence is 13 residues long. Germline V gene lookup returns CDR1 MNHEY and CDR2 SVGAGI. Here the CDR3 reads CASSYSTGAGYTF. Here the CDR3 DNA reads TGTGCCAGCAGTTACTCGACAGGTGCAGGCTACACCTTC.

The chain's CDR3 is CASSEWARGRGEQYF. DNA of the CDR3: TGCGCCAGCAGTGAGTGGGCCAGGGGGCGGGGTGAGCAGTACTTC. This sequence joins TRBV10-2 and TRBJ2-7, with 8 bases that match TRBD1. V was pared by 1 base and J by 7 bases, with 9 bases of the junction left unmatched. The germline V gene has CDR1 WSHSY and CDR2 SAAADI. CDR3 size: 15 residues.

This CDR3 is CATSMGQGGEKLFF. CDR3 sequence (DNA): TGTGCCACCAGCATGGGACAGGGTGGCGAAAAACTGTTTTTT. The rearrangement links TRBV15 to TRBJ1-4; the match to TRBD1 covers 9 bases. V gave up 4 bases and J gave up 8 bases; unmatched junction bases: 5. CDR1 is LNHNV and CDR2 is YYDKDF in the germline V gene (reference sequence). The CDR3 consists of 14 residues.